This TCR beta chain emerged from a study of blood T cells in healthy people across ages. A J-beta primer mix and a sample-barcoded 5' primer were used in a second PCR of about 7 to 12 cycles. Each cDNA molecule carried a tag from a template-switch adaptor that contained 12 random nucleotides. TCRdb reprocessed the 5' RACE reads via MiXCR and lists one record per CDR3 protein. The sample shows 2 million or so distinct CDR3 sequences, around half of them seen only once. Points on this clonotype: Antigen specificity is unknown.

General study results and limits: The authors considered diversity estimates from one million T cells to be underestimates. Both naive CD4+ cell counts and diversity were greater in long-lived donors than in aged donors. Across samples, TCR beta diversity tracked strongly with naive T cell percentage.

Sequenced: blood. The origin of this receptor is a woman aged 40 to 50 in good health.

The CDR3: CASSLTGIGRVGEKLFF. CDR3 nucleotides: TGCGCCAGCAGCCTGACCGGTATTGGCAGGGTAGGCGAAAAACTGTTTTTT. The chain couples TRBV5-1 to TRBJ1-4, with D possibly being TRBD1 (5 bases). Trimming shortened V by 4 bases and J by 8 bases, and 24 bases separated the two germline ends. Germline assignment: CDR1 SGHRS and CDR2 YFSETQ. The length of the CDR3 is 17 residues.